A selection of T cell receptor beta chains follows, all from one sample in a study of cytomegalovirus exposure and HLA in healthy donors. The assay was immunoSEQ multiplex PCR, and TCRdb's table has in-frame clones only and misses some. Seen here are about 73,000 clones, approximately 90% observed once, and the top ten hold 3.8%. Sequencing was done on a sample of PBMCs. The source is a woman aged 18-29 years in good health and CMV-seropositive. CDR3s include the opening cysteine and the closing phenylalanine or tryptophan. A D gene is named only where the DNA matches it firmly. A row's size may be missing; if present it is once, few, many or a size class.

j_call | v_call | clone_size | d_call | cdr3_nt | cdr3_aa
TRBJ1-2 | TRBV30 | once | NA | TGTGCCTGGAGTGAAGTCGGAGACTACTATGGCTACACCTTC | CAWSEVGDYYGYTF
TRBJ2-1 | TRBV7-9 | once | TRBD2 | TGTGCCAGCAGCTTTTGGGAGGGAGGGAATGAGCAGTTCTTC | CASSFWEGGNEQFF
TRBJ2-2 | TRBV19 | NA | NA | TGTGCCAGTAGGGGTCGAGGCACCGGGGAGCTGTTTTTT | CASRGRGTGELFF
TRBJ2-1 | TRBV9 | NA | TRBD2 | TGTGCCAGCAGCGTCAACCTAGCGGTCAACAATGAGCAGTTCTTC | CASSVNLAVNNEQFF
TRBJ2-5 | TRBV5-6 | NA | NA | TGTGCCAGCAGCTTCACCGGGACTCAAGAGACCCAGTACTTC | CASSFTGTQETQYF
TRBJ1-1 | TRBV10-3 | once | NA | TGTGCCATCAGTGAGGCGGACACCAGCCCGAACACTGAAGCTTTCTTT | CAISEADTSPNTEAFF
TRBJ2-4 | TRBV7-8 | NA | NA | TGTGCCAGCAGCCAGGGGAGAACCAAAAACATTCAGTACTTC | CASSQGRTKNIQYF
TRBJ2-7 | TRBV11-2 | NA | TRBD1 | TGTGCCAGCAGCTTAGTTGCCAGGGGGTTGGACGAGCAGTACTTC | CASSLVARGLDEQYF
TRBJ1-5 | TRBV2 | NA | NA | TGTGCCAGCAGTGAAACACACAGGGCGGATCAGCCCCAGCATTTT | CASSETHRADQPQHF
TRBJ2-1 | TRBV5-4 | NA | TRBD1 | TGTGCCAGCAGCCATAGGACCCAGGGGGTGGAGCAGTTCTTC | CASSHRTQGVEQFF
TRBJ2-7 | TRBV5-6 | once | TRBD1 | TGTGCCAGCAGCCAGGGACAGGGTTTCTCCTACGAGCAGTACTTC | CASSQGQGFSYEQYF
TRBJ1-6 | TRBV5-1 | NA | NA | TGCGCCAGCAGCTTCAATCCAACGGGCGCCAGGGATTCACCCCTCCACTTT | CASSFNPTGARDSPLHF
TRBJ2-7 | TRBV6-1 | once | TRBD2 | TGTGCCAGCAGTGAAGTCCTAGCGGGAGAGGGGGAGCAGTACTTC | CASSEVLAGEGEQYF
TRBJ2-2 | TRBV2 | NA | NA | TGTGCCAGCAACCTACCCCAGGGCACCGGGGAGCTGTTTTTT | CASNLPQGTGELFF
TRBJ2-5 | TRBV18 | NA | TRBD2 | TGTGCCAGCTCACCGCAACGTACCGGGACTAGTAGTTTCTCGAAAGAGACCCAGTACTTC | CASSPQRTGTSSFSKETQYF
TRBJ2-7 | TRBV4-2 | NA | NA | TGTGCCAGCAGCCAAGAGGGGGGTATGGACGAGCAGTACTTC | CASSQEGGMDEQYF
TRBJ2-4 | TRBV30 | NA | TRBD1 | TGTGCCTGGGGAAGACAGGGGGCGCCCGTTCAGTACTTC | CAWGRQGAPVQYF
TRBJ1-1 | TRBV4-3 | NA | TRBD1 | TGCGCCAGCAGCCACAAAACAGGGGGGAACACTGAAGCTTTCTTT | CASSHKTGGNTEAFF
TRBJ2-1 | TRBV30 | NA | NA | TGTGCCTCGGACGGGCGGGTTGTAGGTGAGCAGTTCTTC | CASDGRVVGEQFF
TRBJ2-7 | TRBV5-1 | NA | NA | TGCGCCAGCAGCTTGTTTGCCAACAGTGGGTCCTACGAGCAGTACTTC | CASSLFANSGSYEQYF
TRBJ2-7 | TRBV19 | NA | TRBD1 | TGTGCCAGTAGCCTCCGACAGGGCAAAAAGCCCTACGAGCAGTACTTC | CASSLRQGKKPYEQYF
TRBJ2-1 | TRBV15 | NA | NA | TGTGCCACCAGCAGAGATCTTGAAGGGGGAACCTACAATGAGCAGTTCTTC | CATSRDLEGGTYNEQFF
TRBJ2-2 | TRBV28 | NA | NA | TGTGCCACCAGGGGGGGGAACACCGGGGAGCTGTTTTTT | CATRGGNTGELFF
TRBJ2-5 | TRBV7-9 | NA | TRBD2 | TGTGCCAGCAGCTTATCCGGGACTAGAGGCGCAGAGACCCAGTACTTC | CASSLSGTRGAETQYF
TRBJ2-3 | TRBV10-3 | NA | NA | TGTGCCACCTCTAGGGGGAACACAGATACGCAGTATTTT | CATSRGNTDTQYF
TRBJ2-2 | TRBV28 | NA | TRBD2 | TGTGCCAGCAGCACCGGGACTAGTAACACCGGGGAGCTGTTTTTT | CASSTGTSNTGELFF
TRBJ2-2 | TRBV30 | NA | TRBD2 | TGTGCCTGGAGCGAGCGGGGGTATAGGGAGCTGTTTTTT | CAWSERGYRELFF
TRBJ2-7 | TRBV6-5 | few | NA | TGTGCCAGCAGTTACGTAGCAGTGAGGCCCTACGAGCAGTACTTC | CASSYVAVRPYEQYF
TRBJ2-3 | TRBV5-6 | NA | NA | TGTGCCAGCAGCTTGGCGGGAGTGGGCGCAGATACGCAGTATTTT | CASSLAGVGADTQYF
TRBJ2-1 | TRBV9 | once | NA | TGTGCCAGCAGCGAGGGGATGACAGGAGACTACAATGAGCAGTTCTTC | CASSEGMTGDYNEQFF
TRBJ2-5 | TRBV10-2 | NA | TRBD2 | TGCGCCAGCAGTGACTACCGGACTAGCGGAGGTCCTCAAGGGACCCAGTACTTC | CASSDYRTSGGPQGTQYF
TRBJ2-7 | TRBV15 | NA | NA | TGTGTCACCAGCAGTAGTCAGGCAACCTACGAGCAGTACTTC | CVTSSSQATYEQYF
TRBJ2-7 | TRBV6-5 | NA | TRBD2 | TGTGCCAGCAGTTACTCTGGACGGGGGGGGTCCTACGAGCAGTACTTC | CASSYSGRGGSYEQYF
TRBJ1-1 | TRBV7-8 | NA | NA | TGTGCCAGCAGCCTCCGCTCCACCTATGACAGGAGAAACACTGAAGCTTTCTTT | CASSLRSTYDRRNTEAFF
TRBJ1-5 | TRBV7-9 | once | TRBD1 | TGTGCCAGCAGCTCGACAGGGGGTAGCAATCAGCCCCAGCATTTT | CASSSTGGSNQPQHF
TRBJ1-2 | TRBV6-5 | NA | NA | TGTGCCAGCACCCCTGGGCGGGGCTATGGCTACACCTTC | CASTPGRGYGYTF
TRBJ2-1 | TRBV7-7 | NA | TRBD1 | TGTGCTAGCAGCCTCGGACAGGGTGACAATGAGCAGTTCTTC | CASSLGQGDNEQFF
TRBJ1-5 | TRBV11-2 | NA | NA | TGTGCCAGCAGCTTAGAGGGAGACGGTGATCAGCCCCAGCATTTT | CASSLEGDGDQPQHF
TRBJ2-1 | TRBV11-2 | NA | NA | TGTGCCAGCAGCTTAGACCCGGGGGTCAGCGTTTGGAATGAGCAGTTCTTC | CASSLDPGVSVWNEQFF
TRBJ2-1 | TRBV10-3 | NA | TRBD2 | TGTGCCATCAGTGAGTCGAGGTCGGGAGGACGCTACAATGAGCAGTTCTTC | CAISESRSGGRYNEQFF
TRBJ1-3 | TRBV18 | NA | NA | TGTGCCAGCTCACCAAGCAGGGAATACACCATATATTTT | CASSPSREYTIYF
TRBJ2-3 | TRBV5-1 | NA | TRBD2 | TGCGCCAGCAGCTTGGATGAGACGGGGGGGCCGAAGTTCGATACGCAGTATTTT | CASSLDETGGPKFDTQYF